This T cell receptor beta chain was obtained from a study of identical twins. TCRdb passed the 5' RACE reads through MiXCR, listing each CDR3 protein once. The sample shows roughly 720,000 distinct CDR3 sequences, about 20% of them seen only once. Trimming cost V 4 bases and J 1 base, with 8 bases left between them. This CDR3 has 13 residues. In germline, CDR1 is GTSNPN, CDR2 SVGIG (reference sequence). Separately, the same data were catalogued under a study of T cells expressing NK-cell markers.

The chain uses TRBV30 and TRBJ2-1; D gene unclear. This TCR came from a young woman in good health. Sequencing was performed on PBMCs. DNA for the CDR3: TGTGCCTGGACCAGGTTTTCCTACAATGAGCAGTTCTTC. Translated, it gives CAWTRFSYNEQFF. The full variable domain, its missing parts supplied by reference TRBV30 and TRBJ2-1, is SQTIHQWPATLVQPVGSPLSLECTVEGTSNPNLYWYRQAAGRGLQLLFYSVGIGQISSEVPQNLSASRPQDRQFILSSKKLLLSDSGFYLCAWTRFSYNEQFFGPGTRLTVL.